The 28 T cell receptor beta chains below come from one sample, sequenced in a study of identical twins. Each CDR3 protein gets one entry after TCRdb re-called the 5' RACE reads with MiXCR. The sample has a few hundred thousand distinct CDR3 sequences; 7.5% to 10% are singletons. A further study also used this sample, focusing on yellow fever vaccine responses in identical twins.

Sequencing was done on a sample of PBMCs. The source is a woman aged 18-30 years in good health.

This clonotype was recorded many times. The chain couples TRBV7-9 to TRBJ1-1; D remains ambiguous. The length of the CDR3 is 15 residues. Germline-derived CDR1 and CDR2 are SEHNR and FQNEAQ (reference sequence). V shed 1 base and J shed 6 bases, with 15 bases lying between them. CDR3 region: CASSLVQYPFPEAFF. The CDR3 bases are TGTGCCAGCAGCTTAGTGCAGTATCCTTTTCCTGAAGCTTTCTTT. The variable domain in full, completed from reference TRBV7-9 and TRBJ1-1, reads DTGVSQNPRHKITKRGQNVTFRCDPISEHNRLYWYRQTLGQGPEFLTYFQNEAQLEKSRLLSDRFSAERPKGSFSTLEIQRTEQGDSAMYLCASSLVQYPFPEAFFGQGTRLTVV.

This clonotype was counted only a few times. This CDR3 reads CASSIKGSSPYEQYF. In DNA, the CDR3 is TGTGCCAGCAGTATAAAGGGTTCATCACCCTACGAGCAGTACTTC. The J gene is TRBJ2-7, the V gene TRBV12-3 or TRBV12-4; D not resolved. Trimming took off 5 bases at V and 2 bases at J, with 16 bases between the two ends. The CDR3 sequence is 15 residues long.

This clonotype was counted at least ten times. V and J are TRBV4-3 and TRBJ2-5, with D unresolved. The V end was cut by 0 bases, the J end by 5 bases, with 13 bases between. CDR3 length: 15 residues. Germline CDR1 reads LGHNA; CDR2 reads YSLEER. CDR3 DNA: TGCGCCAGCAGCCAAGATACGGCCTCAGTGGAGACCCAGTACTTC. Protein: CASSQDTASVETQYF.

On this clonotype itself: A clone one base away is much larger, so this may be a read error. The rearrangement uses TRBV12-3 or TRBV12-4 and TRBJ2-2; either TRBD1 or TRBD2 may supply D (5 bases each). CDR3 length: 13 amino acids. The CDR3 sequence is CARSLRGRGELFF. DNA for the CDR3: TGTGCCAGGAGTTTACGGGGACGGGGGGAGCTGTTTTTT.

The V call is TRBV7-8, the J call TRBJ2-1; 7 bases fit TRBD2. The CDR3 is 14 amino acids. Trimming cost V 3 bases and J 6 bases; bases outside gene matches: 5. Germline V gene data show CDR1 as SGHVS and CDR2 as FQNEAQ. This chain's CDR3 is CASSLGLPPNEQFF. In DNA form, the CDR3 reads TGTGCCAGCAGCTTGGGACTACCCCCCAATGAGCAGTTCTTC.

This clonotype turned up a few times. The chain employs TRBV4-1 and TRBJ2-5; 8 bases line up with TRBD2. V gave up 5 bases and J gave up 0 bases; unmatched junction bases: 5. CDR1 and CDR2 (germline): MGHRA, YSYEKL. CDR3 length equals 15 residues. Here the CDR3 reads CASSYSGKNQETQYF. Here the CDR3 DNA reads TGCGCCAGCAGCTATAGCGGGAAGAACCAAGAGACCCAGTACTTC.

V and J are TRBV20-1 and TRBJ1-2; a weak D match, TRBD1 (5 bases). Trimming removed 6 bases at V and 3 bases at J, with 14 bases between. Looked up from germline, CDR1 is DFQATT and CDR2 is SNEGSKA (reference sequence). There are 13 residues in the CDR3. As DNA, the CDR3 is TGCAGTGCGAGGCTGCAGGGAGACTATGGCTACACCTTC. It specifies CSARLQGDYGYTF.

In this sample, this clonotype turned up many times. This sequence joins TRBV6-5 and TRBJ1-1; possibly TRBD1 for D (6 bases). CDR1 and CDR2 (germline): MNHEY, SVGAGI. The CDR3 contains 15 residues. V lost 4 bases to trimming and J lost 0 bases, with 12 bases between them. The CDR3 DNA is TGTGCCAGCAGTTCCCAGGGGTCCTTGAACACTGAAGCTTTCTTT. It is translated as CASSSQGSLNTEAFF.

A few counts support this clonotype. The rearrangement uses TRBV11-2 and TRBJ1-2; 8 positions agree with TRBD1. CDR1 is SGHAT and CDR2 is FQNNGV in the germline V gene. The ends lost 5 bases at V and 0 bases at J; junction bases unmatched: 8. The CDR3 sequence is 16 residues long. The CDR3 DNA reads as TGTGCCAGCAGCACAGTGCAGACAGGGGCTAACTATGGCTACACCTTC. The encoded protein is CASSTVQTGANYGYTF.

This clonotype was observed at least ten times. The chain uses TRBV7-6 and TRBJ2-7; D is tentatively TRBD1 or TRBD2 (5 bases each). The CDR3 has 16 residues. V was trimmed by 5 bases and J by 3 bases, leaving 20 bases between them. Germline-derived CDR1 and CDR2 are SGHVS and FNYEAQ. The DNA of the CDR3 is TGTGCCAGCAGCCCCCAGGGTTGGGGAGAACACTACGAGCAGTACTTC. Amino acids: CASSPQGWGEHYEQYF.

The rearrangement links TRBV29-1 to TRBJ2-3; D uncertain. The CDR3 is made up of 11 amino acids. Trimming removed 7 bases at V and 1 base at J, with 6 bases between. CDR1 is SQVTM, CDR2 ANQGSEA, per germline. CDR3 coding DNA: TGCAGCGCCCCCGGCACAGATACGCAGTATTTT. It translates to CSAPGTDTQYF.

This sequence joins TRBV7-8 and TRBJ2-7; no clear D gene. The CDR3 is 15 residues long. Deletions cut 4 bases from V and 1 base from J, with 14 bases between. Germline V gene lookup returns CDR1 SGHVS and CDR2 FQNEAQ. CDR3 DNA: TGTGCCAGCAGCTGGGCTCCGGCCTCTTCCTACGAGCAGTACTTC. Translation: CASSWAPASSYEQYF.

This chain links TRBV12-3 or TRBV12-4 with TRBJ2-2; 7 nucleotides match TRBD2. This CDR3 region has 15 residues. V was clipped by 6 bases and J by 4 bases; unmatched bases: 8. The CDR3 reads CASRPLTGGTGELFF. CDR3 sequence (DNA): TGTGCCAGCAGGCCCCTGACGGGGGGCACCGGGGAGCTGTTTTTT.

The V and J genes are TRBV7-2 and TRBJ2-2, with D unresolved. V was shortened by 5 bases and J by 6 bases, with 13 bases between the two germline ends. The CDR3 spans 14 residues. CDR1 SGHTA and CDR2 FQGNSA come from the germline V gene. The CDR3 sequence is CASSPDGQPGELFF. Here the CDR3 DNA reads TGTGCCAGCAGCCCTGATGGGCAGCCCGGGGAGCTGTTTTTT.

The J gene is TRBJ2-7, the V gene TRBV27; D possibly corresponds to TRBD2 (5 bases). Trimming cost V 0 bases and J 0 bases, with 12 bases left between them. CDR3 size: 16 residues. Germline CDR1 reads MNHEY; CDR2 reads SMNVEV (reference sequence). CDR3 protein: CASSLSPGAASYEQYF. In DNA form, the CDR3 reads TGTGCCAGCAGTTTATCCCCAGGAGCGGCCTCCTACGAGCAGTACTTC.

V and J are TRBV7-9 and TRBJ1-1; 8 bases are a match to TRBD1. The CDR3 is 15 residues long. The J segment lost 5 bases and the V segment lost 6 bases, leaving 11 bases of the junction unmatched. The germline V gene has CDR1 SEHNR and CDR2 FQNEAQ (reference sequence). The CDR3 loop is CASRDGTGGGTEAFF. In DNA, the CDR3 is TGTGCCAGCAGGGACGGAACAGGGGGAGGGACTGAAGCTTTCTTT.

Here the CDR3 DNA reads TGCAGTGCTCGGGACAAGCAATCCTACGAGCAGTACTTC. Encoded protein: CSARDKQSYEQYF. The V and J genes are TRBV20-1 and TRBJ2-7, with a weak D call TRBD1 (6 bases). Deletions cut 5 bases from V and 1 base from J, with 12 bases between. The length of the CDR3 is 13 residues. Looked up from germline, CDR1 is DFQATT and CDR2 is SNEGSKA (reference sequence).

This clonotype was picked up a small number of times. The chain carries TRBV14 and TRBJ1-4, with TRBD1 as a possible D gene (6 bases). With 4 bases removed from V and 10 bases from J, the gap between germline ends came to 10 bases. CDR3 length: 12 amino acids. CDR1 SGHDN and CDR2 FVKESK come from the germline V gene. The CDR3, as DNA: TGTGCCAGCAGCCGAGGGGGGGCAAAACTGTTTTTT. Translating gives CASSRGGAKLFF.

This clonotype occurred once. The chain uses TRBV7-3 and TRBJ2-3, with D uncertain. Per germline, CDR1 SGHTA and CDR2 FQGTGA. V dropped 4 bases and J dropped 4 bases, with 12 bases sitting between them. The CDR3 spans 14 residues. The CDR3 DNA sequence: TGTGCCAGCAGCTACCTCGGGCCGGCAGATACGCAGTATTTT. It specifies CASSYLGPADTQYF.

This clonotype was counted between two and nine times. The V call is TRBV18, the J call TRBJ1-5, with a tentative D call TRBD1 (5 bases). Trimming removed 3 bases at V and 1 base at J, with 10 bases between. The CDR3 sequence is 15 residues long. Per germline, CDR1 KGHSH and CDR2 LQKENI. The CDR3: CASSPQGLSNQPQHF. In DNA form, the CDR3 reads TGTGCCAGCTCACCGCAGGGCTTGAGCAATCAGCCCCAGCATTTT.

The genes are TRBV4-2 and TRBJ1-2, with D unclear. The CDR3 runs 13 residues. CDR1 LGHNA and CDR2 YNFKEQ come from the germline V gene. V lost 1 base, J lost 8 bases, and 11 bases lay in between. The CDR3 bases are TGTGCCAGCAGCCAAGGGTGGGCGGAGGGCTACACCTTC. Protein: CASSQGWAEGYTF.

This clonotype has a handful of counts. The V call is TRBV4-2, the J call TRBJ2-3; TRBD2 matches at 9 bases. The CDR3 loop spans 17 amino acids. The germline CDR1 and CDR2 sequences are LGHNA and YNFKEQ. Trimming took 0 bases from V and 0 from J; bases not matched to a gene: 4. The DNA for the CDR3 is TGTGCCAGCAGCCAAGAACAAGCGGGGGGTAGCACAGATACGCAGTATTTT. Its protein is CASSQEQAGGSTDTQYF.

This clonotype was counted between two and nine times. The rearrangement joins TRBV14 to TRBJ2-5; the D gene is possibly TRBD2 (5 bases). V was trimmed by 0 bases and J by 9 bases, leaving 11 bases between them. CDR1 is SGHDN, CDR2 FVKESK, per germline. This CDR3 has 13 amino acids. The CDR3 DNA is TGTGCCAGCAGCCAAGAAATCGGGATATCCCAGTACTTC. It translates to CASSQEIGISQYF.

The chain recombines TRBV6-1 with TRBJ2-2, with 8 bases that match TRBD2. The germline gives CDR1 MNHNS, CDR2 SASEGT. The CDR3 sequence is 15 residues long. V trimming: 6 bases; J trimming: 4 bases; junction bases outside the gene matches: 7. Here the CDR3 DNA reads TGTGCCAGCAGGGGACTAGTGCGTTTCACCGGGGAGCTGTTTTTT. Its translation is CASRGLVRFTGELFF.

The chain employs TRBV20-1 and TRBJ2-6, with unresolved D. The CDR3 contains 17 residues. V was shortened by 3 bases and J by 3 bases, with 18 bases between the two germline ends. CDR1 and CDR2 (germline): DFQATT, SNEGSKA (reference sequence). CDR3 DNA: TGCAGTGCTAGGGCGGAGTCCCGACTCTATGGGGCCAACGTCCTGACTTTC. Translating it yields CSARAESRLYGANVLTF.

This clonotype showed up just a few times. The genes are TRBV7-3 and TRBJ2-1; the D gene is possibly TRBD2 (6 bases). CDR1 is SGHTA and CDR2 is FQGTGA in the germline V gene. V lost 1 base to trimming and J lost 1 base, with 14 bases between them. The CDR3 contains 17 residues. The CDR3 DNA follows: TGTGCCAGCAGCTTAAGGGCCGGGACTGAGTCCTACAATGAGCAGTTCTTC. Protein sequence: CASSLRAGTESYNEQFF.

V gene TRBV20-1 combines with J gene TRBJ1-1, with a tentative D call TRBD1 (6 bases). This CDR3 comprises 12 residues. V was cut by 1 base and J by 10 bases, with 13 bases left in between. Germline CDR1 DFQATT, CDR2 SNEGSKA (reference sequence). CDR3 nucleotides: TGCAGTGCTAGAGCTACAGGGTTTGGAGCTTTCTTT. Its translation: CSARATGFGAFF.

This clonotype has a count of ten or more. This chain connects TRBV6-2 or TRBV6-3 to TRBJ2-2; D is uncertain. Deletions cut 2 bases from V and 8 bases from J, with 3 bases between. This CDR3 comprises 11 residues. CDR1 and CDR2 (germline): MNHEY, SVGEGT. As DNA, the CDR3 is TGTGCCAGCAGTTACGGGGGGGAGCTGTTTTTT. Residues: CASSYGGELFF.